This section outlines one T cell receptor beta chain sequence together with its context. Donors sampled were nominally healthy, though unrecorded immune exposures were likely. The data stem from a study of cytomegalovirus exposure and HLA in healthy donors. 60 Vbeta and 13 Jbeta primers were used in PCR. Produced via immunoSEQ multiplex PCR; TCRdb's table is partial and in-frame only. Of under 250,000 clones in the sample, about three quarters were seen once. Unmatched junction bases numbered 5, after V lost 0 bases and J lost 2 bases. This CDR3 comprises 17 residues. CDR1 and CDR2 (germline): MGHRA, YSYEKL.

The rearrangement uses TRBV4-1 and TRBJ2-1; 9 bases line up with TRBD2. Material for sequencing was PBMCs. This clonotype was obtained from a male donor in good health and CMV-seronegative. CDR3 amino acids: CASSQDVSGRPYNEQFF. CDR3 sequence (DNA): TGCGCCAGCAGCCAAGATGTGAGCGGGAGGCCCTACAATGAGCAGTTCTTC.